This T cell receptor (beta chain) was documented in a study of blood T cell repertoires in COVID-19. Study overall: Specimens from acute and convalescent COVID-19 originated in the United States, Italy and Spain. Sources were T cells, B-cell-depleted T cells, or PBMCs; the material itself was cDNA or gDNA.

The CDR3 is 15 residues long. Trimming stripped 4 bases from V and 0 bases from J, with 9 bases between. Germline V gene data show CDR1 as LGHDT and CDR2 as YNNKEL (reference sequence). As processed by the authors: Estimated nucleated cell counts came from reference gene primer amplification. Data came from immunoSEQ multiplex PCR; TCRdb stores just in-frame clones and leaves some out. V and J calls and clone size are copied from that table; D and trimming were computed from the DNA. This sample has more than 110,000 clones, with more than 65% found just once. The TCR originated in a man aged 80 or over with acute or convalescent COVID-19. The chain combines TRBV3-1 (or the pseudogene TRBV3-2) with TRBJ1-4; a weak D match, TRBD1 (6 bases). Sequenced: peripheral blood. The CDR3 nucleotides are TGTGCCAGCAGCCCTGGACAGTCAACTAATGAAAAACTGTTTTTT. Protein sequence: CASSPGQSTNEKLFF.